This T cell receptor beta chain was documented in a study of T cell responses to AZD1222 COVID-19 vaccine. Overall study context: Second-dose schedules of about 4 or about 12 weeks were combined.

This clone has only one observation. Germline CDR1 and CDR2: SGHTA and FQGTGA. The V and J ends lost 2 bases and 0 bases respectively, with 6 bases between them. This CDR3 comprises 14 residues. The protocol was immunoSEQ multiplex PCR, while the TCRdb copy is restricted to in-frame clones and leaves out a portion. This sample has over 120,000 clones, with more than 80% found just once. This receptor was obtained from an adult in good health. This specimen was peripheral blood, taken on day 0 of AZD1222 vaccination. The chain couples TRBV7-3 to TRBJ2-3; TRBD2 is a possible D gene (5 bases). CDR3 DNA sequence: TGTGCCAGCAGCTTAGGGAGTAGCACAGATACGCAGTATTTT. Its protein product is CASSLGSSTDTQYF.